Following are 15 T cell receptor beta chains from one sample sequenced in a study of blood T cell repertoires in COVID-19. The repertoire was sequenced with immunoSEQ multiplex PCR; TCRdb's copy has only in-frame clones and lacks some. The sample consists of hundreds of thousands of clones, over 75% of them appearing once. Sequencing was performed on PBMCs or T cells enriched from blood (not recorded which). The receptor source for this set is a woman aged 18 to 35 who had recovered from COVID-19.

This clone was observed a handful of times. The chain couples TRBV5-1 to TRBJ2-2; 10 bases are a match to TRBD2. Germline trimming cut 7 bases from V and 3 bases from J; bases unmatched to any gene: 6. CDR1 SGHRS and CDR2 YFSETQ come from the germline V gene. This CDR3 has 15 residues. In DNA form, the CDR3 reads TGCGCCAGCCAACTCCTAGCGGGGGACACCGGGGAGCTGTTTTTT. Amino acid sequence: CASQLLAGDTGELFF.

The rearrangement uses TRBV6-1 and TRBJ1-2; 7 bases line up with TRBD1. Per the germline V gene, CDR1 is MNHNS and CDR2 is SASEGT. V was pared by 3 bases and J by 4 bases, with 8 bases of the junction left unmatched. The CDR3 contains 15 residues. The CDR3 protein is CASSEGRTGPYGYTF. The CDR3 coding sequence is TGTGCCAGCAGTGAGGGCCGGACAGGCCCCTATGGCTACACCTTC.

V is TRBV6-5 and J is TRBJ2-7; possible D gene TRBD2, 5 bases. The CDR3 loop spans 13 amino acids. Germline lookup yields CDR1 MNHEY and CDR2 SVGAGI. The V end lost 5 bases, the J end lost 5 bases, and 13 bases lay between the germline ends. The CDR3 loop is CASSRTRVNEQYF. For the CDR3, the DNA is TGTGCCAGCAGTAGGACGAGGGTTAACGAGCAGTACTTC.

The CDR3 protein is CASSLNRGTDTQYF. CDR3 DNA: TGTGCCAGCAGTTTAAATCGGGGGACAGATACGCAGTATTTT. The chain is built from TRBV28 and TRBJ2-3, with D possibly TRBD2 on 6 matching bases. Germline loops: CDR1 MDHEN, CDR2 SYDVKM. V lost 2 bases, J lost 3 bases, and 9 bases lay in between. The CDR3 length is 14 residues.

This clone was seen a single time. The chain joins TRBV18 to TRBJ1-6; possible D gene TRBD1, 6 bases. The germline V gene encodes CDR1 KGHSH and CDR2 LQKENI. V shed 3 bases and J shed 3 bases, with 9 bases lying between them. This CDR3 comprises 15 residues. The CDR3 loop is CASSPTDSYNSPLHF. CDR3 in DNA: TGTGCCAGCTCACCGACGGACAGCTATAATTCACCCCTCCACTTT.

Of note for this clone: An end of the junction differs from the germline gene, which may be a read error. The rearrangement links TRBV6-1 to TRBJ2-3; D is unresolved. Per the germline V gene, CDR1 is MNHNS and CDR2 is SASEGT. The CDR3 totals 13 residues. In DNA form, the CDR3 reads TGTGCCAGCAGGGAAGATCGGGCAGATACGCAGTATTTT. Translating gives CASREDRADTQYF.

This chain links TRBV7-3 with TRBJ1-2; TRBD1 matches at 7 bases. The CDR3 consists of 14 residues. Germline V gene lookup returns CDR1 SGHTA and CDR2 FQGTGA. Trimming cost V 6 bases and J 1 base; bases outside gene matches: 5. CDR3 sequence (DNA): TGTGCCAGCAGTCCAGGGGGAAATAACTATGGCTACACCTTC. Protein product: CASSPGGNNYGYTF.

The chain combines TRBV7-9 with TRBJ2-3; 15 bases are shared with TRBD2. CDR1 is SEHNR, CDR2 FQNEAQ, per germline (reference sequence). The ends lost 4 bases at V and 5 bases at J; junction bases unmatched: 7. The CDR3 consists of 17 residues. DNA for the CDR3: TGTGCCAGCAGCTCCCGGACTAGCGGGGGGGCCGAAGATACGCAGTATTTT. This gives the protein CASSSRTSGGAEDTQYF. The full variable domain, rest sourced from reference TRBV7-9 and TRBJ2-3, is DTGVSQNPRHKITKRGQNVTFRCDPISEHNRLYWYRQTLGQGPEFLTYFQNEAQLEKSRLLSDRFSAERPKGSFSTLEIQRTEQGDSAMYLCASSSRTSGGAEDTQYFGPGTRLTVL.

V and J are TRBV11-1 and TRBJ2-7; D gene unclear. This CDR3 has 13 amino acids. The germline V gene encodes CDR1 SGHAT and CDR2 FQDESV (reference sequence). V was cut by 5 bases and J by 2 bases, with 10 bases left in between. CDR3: CASSRQPTYEQYF. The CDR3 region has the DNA TGTGCCAGCAGCCGACAACCAACCTACGAGCAGTACTTC.

For the CDR3, the DNA is TGTGCCAGCTCACCAGCAGGGATTGAAAAACTGTTTTTT. Translating it yields CASSPAGIEKLFF. This chain joins TRBV18 and TRBJ1-4, with D maybe TRBD1 (5 bases). The CDR3 is 13 residues long. Germline V lookup: CDR1 KGHSH, CDR2 LQKENI. The ends were cut back, 2 bases at V and 7 bases at J, with 8 bases in the middle.

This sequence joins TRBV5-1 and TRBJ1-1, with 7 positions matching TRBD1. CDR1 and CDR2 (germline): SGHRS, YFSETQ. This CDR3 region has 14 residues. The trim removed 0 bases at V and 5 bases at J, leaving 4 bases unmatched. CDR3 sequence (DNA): TGCGCCAGCAGCTTGGTGGGGACAGCGACTGAAGCTTTCTTT. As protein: CASSLVGTATEAFF.

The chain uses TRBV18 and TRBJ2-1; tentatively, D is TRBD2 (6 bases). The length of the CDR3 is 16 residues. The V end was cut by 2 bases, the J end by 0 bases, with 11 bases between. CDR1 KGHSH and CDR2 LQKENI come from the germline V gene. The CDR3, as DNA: TGTGCCAGCTCACCATTCGGACTAAGCTCCTACAATGAGCAGTTCTTC. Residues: CASSPFGLSSYNEQFF.

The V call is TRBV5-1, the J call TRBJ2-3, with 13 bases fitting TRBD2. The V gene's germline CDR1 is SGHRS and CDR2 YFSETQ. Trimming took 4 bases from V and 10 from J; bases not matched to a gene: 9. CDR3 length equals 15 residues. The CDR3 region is CASSITSGGAPAQYF. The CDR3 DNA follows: TGCGCCAGCAGCATCACTAGCGGGGGGGCCCCAGCGCAGTATTTT.

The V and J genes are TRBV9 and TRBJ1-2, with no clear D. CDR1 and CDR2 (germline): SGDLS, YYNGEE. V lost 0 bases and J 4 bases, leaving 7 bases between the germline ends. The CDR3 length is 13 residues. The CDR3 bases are TGTGCCAGCAGCGTAGCCCCCTTCTATGGCTACACCTTC. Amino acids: CASSVAPFYGYTF.

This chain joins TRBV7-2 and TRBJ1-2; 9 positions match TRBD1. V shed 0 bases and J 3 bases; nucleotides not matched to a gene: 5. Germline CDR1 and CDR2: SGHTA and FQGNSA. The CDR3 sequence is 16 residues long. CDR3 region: CASSLAPGQGHYGYTF. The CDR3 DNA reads TGTGCCAGCAGCTTAGCTCCGGGACAGGGCCACTATGGCTACACCTTC.